The TCR beta chain described here comes from a study of graft-versus-host responses after intestinal transplantation. The wider study: Recipients received multivisceral, liver-intestinal, or isolated intestinal transplants. Anti-thymocyte globulin induction preceded approximately three years of tacrolimus and steroid maintenance in all recipients.

V shed 5 bases and J shed 5 bases, with 19 bases lying between them. The germline gives CDR1 MNHEY, CDR2 SMNVEV (reference sequence). The CDR3 consists of 16 residues. Comments on this clone: Its antigen is undetermined.

Study-level points and caveats: GvH clones were found in recipient marrow; some appeared first in ileum or blood.

The table came from immunoSEQ multiplex PCR; TCRdb's copy has only in-frame clones and leaves some out. Of more than 60,000 clones detected, roughly 91% appear once; the ten largest clones hold approximately 1.3%. The TCR originated in a human donor who received an intestinal transplant. Sample: unstimulated CD8+ T cells sorted from spleen or lymph node cells, taken before intestinal transplant. The chain is built from TRBV27 and TRBJ1-5; D is possibly TRBD1 (6 bases). The CDR3 nucleotides are TGTGCCAGCAGTCCCTTCTATAACAGGGACGATCAGCCCCAGCATTTT. As protein: CASSPFYNRDDQPQHF.